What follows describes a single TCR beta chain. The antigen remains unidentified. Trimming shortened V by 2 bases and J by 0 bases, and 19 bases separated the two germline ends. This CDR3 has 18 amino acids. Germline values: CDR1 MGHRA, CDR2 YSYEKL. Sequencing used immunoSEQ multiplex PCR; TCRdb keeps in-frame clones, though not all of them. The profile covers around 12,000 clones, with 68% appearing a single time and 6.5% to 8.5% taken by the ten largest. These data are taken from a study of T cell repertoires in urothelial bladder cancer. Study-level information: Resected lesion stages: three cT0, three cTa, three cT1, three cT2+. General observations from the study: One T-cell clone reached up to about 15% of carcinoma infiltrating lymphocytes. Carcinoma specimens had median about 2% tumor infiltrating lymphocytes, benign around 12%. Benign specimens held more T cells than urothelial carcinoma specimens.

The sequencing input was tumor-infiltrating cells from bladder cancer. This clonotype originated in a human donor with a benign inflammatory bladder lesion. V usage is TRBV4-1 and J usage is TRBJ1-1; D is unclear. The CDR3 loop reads CASSQLPGAALLNTEAFF. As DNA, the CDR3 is TGCGCCAGCAGCCAACTACCGGGCGCAGCTCTTTTGAACACTGAAGCTTTCTTT.